This T cell receptor beta chain was retrieved from a study of blood T cell repertoires in COVID-19. Study information: Material from acute and convalescent COVID-19 was sourced from the United States, Italy and Spain. T cells, B-cell-depleted T cells, or PBMCs supplied cDNA or gDNA.

Allocation to cohorts depended on clinical history reported by the participants. There are 20 residues in the CDR3. Germline assignment: CDR1 SGHVS and CDR2 FQNEAQ. V lost 0 bases and J lost 0, with 24 bases in between. In the authors' workflow: Using reference gene primer amplification, nucleated cell counts were estimated. The data were produced by immunoSEQ multiplex PCR, yet TCRdb's version contains in-frame clones alone and is incomplete. From that table come the V and J calls and clone size; the DNA was used to work out D and trimming. The sample has approximately 230,000 clones, approximately 86% seen once.

This receptor was identified in a woman aged 25 to 39 with acute COVID-19. What was sequenced was PBMCs or T cells enriched from blood (not recorded which). This chain links TRBV7-8 with TRBJ2-7, with D tentatively TRBD1 (5 bases). CDR3 sequence reads: CASSLAPWQNQGASSYEQYF. For the CDR3, the DNA is TGTGCCAGCAGCTTAGCGCCGTGGCAAAACCAAGGGGCGAGCTCCTACGAGCAGTACTTC.